This entry is about one T cell receptor beta chain. Its target antigen remains unknown. Per-base quality was not reported, and no clone a single base away is much larger than it. Distinct nucleotide sequences in the sample also encode this CDR3. Receptors were amplified or captured by the immunoSEQ multiplex PCR assay. A mixture of 60 forward primers for TCR Vbeta segments and 13 reverse primers for TCR Jbeta segments was used in the multiplex PCR. The CDR3 region of rearranged TCR beta genes was amplified from genomic DNA by a multiplex PCR assay. The amplified TCR beta libraries were sequenced on the Illumina HiSeq System as 87-base-pair reads. The authors' analysis ran thus. Across the roughly 640 repertoires, a later analysis counted 80 million or so unique TCR beta chains, 8.5 million to 12 million of which were shared by at least two donors. Raw reads were error-corrected and collapsed into unique sequences by a nearest-neighbor algorithm in which closely related sequences were merged to remove PCR and sequencing errors. V, D and J gene segments were assigned by aligning CDR3 sequences to IMGT reference sequences. For a sequence to be retained, at least a six-nucleotide match to both a V gene segment and a J gene segment was required. A rearrangement was called productive if the CDR3 had no stop codons and remained in frame with V and J, and every other rearrangement was called non-productive. CDR3 was defined by IMGT convention, running from the second conserved V-encoded cysteine to the conserved J-encoded phenylalanine. In an earlier analysis of some 550 of the donors, sequences lacking an unambiguous match to a single V gene segment were excluded. An earlier analysis of several hundred of the donors called V segments functional above 56.7% productive rearrangements and segregating when the between-donor standard deviation exceeded 5%. A statistical classification framework was built for diagnosing cytomegalovirus status from the catalog of TCR beta chain sequences. In a later analysis, TCR nucleotide sequences were compared against IMGT/GENE-DB human TR gene sequences so that V and J genes could be assigned. In a later analysis, CDR3 sequences and most-parsimonious VDJ recombination scenarios were assigned using the TCRdist pipeline. In a later analysis, each TCR beta chain was defined by its CDR3 amino acid sequence together with its V-gene family, and reads lacking a unique V-gene family were excluded. A later analysis removed 450 to 600 highly shared, low-generation-probability nucleotide sequences to deal with suspected cross-contamination and a sequencing artifact. In a later analysis, a clonal expansion index for each public chain was calculated from normalized within-repertoire ranks of inferred template counts. In a later analysis, generation probabilities were computed using a VDJ recombination model fitted to out-of-frame rearrangements, and the results were checked against IGoR. In a later analysis, TCR-TCR, TCR-HLA and TCR-CMV co-occurrence was scored with hypergeometric tests, and a repertoire-size bias correction was applied to TCR pairs. A later analysis estimated false discovery rates by permuting HLA or CMV assignments 20 times. A later analysis grouped co-occurring TCRs with DBSCAN, adding TCRdist sequence similarity when clustering within HLA-allele-positive subsets. Co-occurrence clustering excluded repertoires with fewer than 30,000 or more than 120,000 public chains, plus five with anomalous nucleotide sharing. TCRdb limited this immuneACCESS table to in-frame rearrangements with V and J called. A share of clones is missing; checked studies link under half to unresolved V genes, and the rest is unexplained. That table supplies the V and J calls and clone size; D and trimming were determined from the DNA. In this sample the table shows 200,000 to 250,000 clones, over 65% of which occur a single time. The ten largest clones capture 15% to 18% of the sample.

The sample comes from a study of cytomegalovirus exposure and HLA in healthy donors (dated by TCRdb to about 2017). For the study in its entirety: In an earlier analysis of some 550 of the donors, about 260 Gb of sequence data and just under 120 million unique TCR beta sequences from roughly 190 million T cells were reported. The study aimed to test whether cataloging public T cell receptors could reveal signatures of past pathogen exposure. The number of donors typed differed by locus, with about 620-630 for A, B, C, DRB1 and DQB1, around 500 for DQA1, nearly 610 for DPA1, and around 460 for DPB1. The genetic ancestry cluster associated with self-reported Caucasian donors included 81% of the approximately 400 genotyped donors. Both class I and class II loci were covered by HLA typing, at four-digit resolution. Because of strong linkage in the cohort, five DR-DQ haplotypes were treated as single units for association and clustering. In a later analysis, previously published TCR beta repertoires from 550 to 750 donors were re-analyzed and high-resolution HLA genotyping was added so that TCR occurrence patterns could be studied. In addition to the first cohort of 500 to 850 subjects, a separate validation cohort of under 150 different subjects was used. All discovery cohort repertoires had been generated on a single sequencing platform. An earlier analysis of several hundred of the donors applied high-throughput TCR beta sequencing to assess whether each TCR beta V gene segment acted as functional or pseudogenic. Donor age, sex, ethnicity and CMV serostatus were compiled alongside the repertoire data. The study profiled the T cell repertoires of some 610 subjects by immunosequencing and related them to cytomegalovirus serostatus. To predict cytomegalovirus infection status, the study combined high-throughput TCR immunosequencing, statistical association of individual TCRs with disease status, and machine learning. About 280 gigabases of sequencing data and approximately 91 million unique TCR sequences made up an early release that covered approximately 620 HLA-typed donors. Among a few hundred genotyped donors of the cohort, an average of 235,054 unique TCR beta nucleotide sequences were sequenced per donor, roughly 18% of them non-productive. In a later genetic analysis, genome-wide SNP genotypes for about three fifths of the roughly 670 donors were used, and that subset was treated as a discovery cohort. In the later analysis, no new phenotypic data were used to find candidate immune exposures; instead, reliance was placed on TCR beta sequences and their occurrence across donors.

Study-wide findings and limitations: A group of highly shared sequence variants was considered likely to be a technical artifact of the sequencing pipeline. In a later analysis, TCR association rates were found to vary across HLA loci, with the most associated TCRs seen for DRB1 alleles and the fewest for HLA-C alleles. A later genetic analysis reported fewer N-insertions in productive TCRs among donors in an Asian-associated ancestry cluster than the approximately 670-donor mean. Because HLA typing was missing for some donors at each locus, association tests included only the typed subset. A later analysis reported that several top co-occurrence clusters appeared linked to parvovirus B19, influenza, CMV and Epstein-Barr virus. This cohort had only TCR beta chains sequenced, and the lack of alpha or paired-chain data limited which features could be detected. In a later analysis, 16,951 TCR beta sequences were associated with specific HLA alleles at a false discovery rate of 0.05. While some public TCRs were present in many individuals, most TCR sequences turned up only very rarely across donors. In vitro tests confirmed that a few of the cytomegalovirus-associated TCR beta chains recognize cytomegalovirus antigens. In a later analysis, HLA-associated TCR beta chains were found to be more clonally expanded and to have lower generation probabilities than equally common non-associated chains. A further reported finding was that TCR beta sequences accurately predicted the HLA-A and HLA-B alleles for most subjects in the first cohort. Linkage disequilibrium might explain the correlated functional status among segregating V segments, but an unknown experimental factor could not be ruled out. Roughly uniform sequencing depth across donors was assumed in presence/absence analyses, although this assumption may not hold. For the cohort, immune exposure information was limited to CMV serostatus. An earlier analysis of around 540 of the donors showed that most TCR beta V segments appeared in productive rearrangements either about 87% or about 30% of the time, which broadly matched IMGT annotations. Cytomegalovirus status was reported to be diagnosed by the classifier with high specificity and sensitivity in both the original and validation cohorts. Because counts were too low, some 16 rarely observed V segments, including chromosome 9 orphons, were excluded from the earlier analysis of 587 of the donors. When HLA alleles, especially DR and DQ, strongly co-occurred, attributing TCR associations to individual alleles was difficult. The study gave a list of roughly 150 TCR beta chains associated with cytomegalovirus. A later analysis found that most CMV-associated TCR beta chains appeared HLA-restricted, with HLA associations seemingly driven largely by CMV exposure. The authors suggested that the approach could potentially be generalized to other disease states and immunological phenotypes. V-gene and J-gene trimming of TCR beta chains was associated with a missense DCLRE1C variant in a later genetic analysis, and the association was replicated in an independent cohort.

In total, roughly 710 healthy bone marrow donors made up the cohort. At the time of sampling, all cohort members were nominally healthy, though unrecorded immune exposures were likely present. The donor tested CMV seronegative, placing the donor among the 350 or so seronegative members of the cohort. A peripheral blood sample was collected from each donor, and TCR beta sequencing was performed on peripheral blood mononuclear cells. The Qiagen DNeasy Blood Extraction Kit was used to extract genomic DNA from the blood cell samples. The sample consisted of PBMCs. The clonotype comes from a man aged 35-49 years in good health and CMV-seronegative.

The DNA sequence reads TGCGCCAGCAGCCAAGACCCTAGCTCCTTCTCCTACGAGCAGTACTTC. It translates as CASSQDPSSFSYEQYF. This chain is built from TRBV4-1 and TRBJ2-7; a tentative D call is TRBD2 (5 bases match). From a lookup of the germline V gene, CDR1 and CDR2 are MGHRA and YSYEKL. The CDR3 runs 16 amino acids, cysteine and phenylalanine included. Only the CDR3 region is kept as DNA, spanning 48 bases read in frame from base 1. Between the V and J ends, shortened by 0 bases and 0 bases respectively, the junction contains 12 bases.